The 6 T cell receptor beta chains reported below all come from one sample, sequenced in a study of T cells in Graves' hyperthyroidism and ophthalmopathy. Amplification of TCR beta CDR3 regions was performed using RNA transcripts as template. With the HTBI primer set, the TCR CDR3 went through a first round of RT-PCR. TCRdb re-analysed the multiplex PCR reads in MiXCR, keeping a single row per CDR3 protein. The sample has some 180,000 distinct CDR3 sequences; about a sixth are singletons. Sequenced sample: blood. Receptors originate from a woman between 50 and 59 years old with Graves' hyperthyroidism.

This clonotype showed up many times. CDR3 in DNA: TGCGCCAGCAGTCCCGGCCTCGCCTTTCGTAGCAATCAGCCCCAGCATTTT. Protein product: CASSPGLAFRSNQPQHF. The chain is built from TRBV4-1 and TRBJ1-5; D is unresolved. The CDR3 runs to 17 residues. Per the germline V gene, CDR1 is MGHRA and CDR2 is YSYEKL. Trimming cost V 6 bases and J 0 bases, with 18 bases left between them.

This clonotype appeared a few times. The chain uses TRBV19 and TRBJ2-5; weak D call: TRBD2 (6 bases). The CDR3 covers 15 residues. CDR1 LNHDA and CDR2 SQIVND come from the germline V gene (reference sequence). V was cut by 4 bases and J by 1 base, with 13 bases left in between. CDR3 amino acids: CASSTDRGFQETQYF. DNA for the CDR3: TGTGCCAGTAGTACCGACCGGGGGTTCCAAGAGACCCAGTACTTC.

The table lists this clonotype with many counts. For the CDR3, the DNA is TGTGCCAGCAGTTTAAAGGCAGGGCTCTATGGCTACACCTTC. This translates into CASSLKAGLYGYTF. The chain combines TRBV28 with TRBJ1-2; D might be TRBD1 (5 bases). CDR1 and CDR2 from the germline V gene are MDHEN and SYDVKM. Trimming stripped 2 bases from V and 4 bases from J, with 11 bases between. The CDR3 consists of 14 residues.

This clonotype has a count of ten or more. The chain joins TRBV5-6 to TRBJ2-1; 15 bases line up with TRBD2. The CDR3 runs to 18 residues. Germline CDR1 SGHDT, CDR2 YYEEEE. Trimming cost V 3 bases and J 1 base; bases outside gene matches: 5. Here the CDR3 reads CASSSGTSGRNSYNEQFF. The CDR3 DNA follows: TGTGCCAGCAGCTCCGGGACTAGCGGGAGGAATTCCTACAATGAGCAGTTCTTC.

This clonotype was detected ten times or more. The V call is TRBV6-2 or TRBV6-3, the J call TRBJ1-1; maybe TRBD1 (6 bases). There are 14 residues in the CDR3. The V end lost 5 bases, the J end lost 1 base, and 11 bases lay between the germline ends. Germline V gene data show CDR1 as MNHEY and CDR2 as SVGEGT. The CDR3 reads CASSQGHPNTEAFF. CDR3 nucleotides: TGTGCCAGCAGTCAGGGACACCCGAACACTGAAGCTTTCTTT.

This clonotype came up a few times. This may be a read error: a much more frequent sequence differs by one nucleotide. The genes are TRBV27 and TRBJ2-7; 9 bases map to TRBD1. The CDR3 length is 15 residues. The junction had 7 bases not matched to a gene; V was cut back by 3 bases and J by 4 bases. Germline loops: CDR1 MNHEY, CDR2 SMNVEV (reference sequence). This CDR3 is CASSLGTGWIYEQYF. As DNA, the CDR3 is TGTGCCAGCAGTTTGGGGACAGGGTGGATTTACGAGCAGTACTTC.